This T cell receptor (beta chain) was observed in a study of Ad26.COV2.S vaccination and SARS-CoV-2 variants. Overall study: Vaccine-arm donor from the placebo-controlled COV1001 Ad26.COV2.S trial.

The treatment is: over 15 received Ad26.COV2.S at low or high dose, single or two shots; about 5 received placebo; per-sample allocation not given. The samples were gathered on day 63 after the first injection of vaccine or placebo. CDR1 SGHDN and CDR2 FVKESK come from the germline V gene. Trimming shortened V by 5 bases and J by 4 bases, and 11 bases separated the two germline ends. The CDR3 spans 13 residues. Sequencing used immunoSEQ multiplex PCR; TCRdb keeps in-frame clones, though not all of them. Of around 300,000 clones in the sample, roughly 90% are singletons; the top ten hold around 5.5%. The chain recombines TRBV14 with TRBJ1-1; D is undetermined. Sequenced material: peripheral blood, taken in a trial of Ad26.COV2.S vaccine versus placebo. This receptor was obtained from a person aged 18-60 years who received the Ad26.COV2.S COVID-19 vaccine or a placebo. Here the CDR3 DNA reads TGTGCCAGCAGCTCCGTTGTCGGCACTGAAGCTTTCTTT. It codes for CASSSVVGTEAFF.